Following are 23 T cell receptor beta chains from one sample sequenced in a study of T cell changes during pregnancy in multiple sclerosis. The data were produced by immunoSEQ multiplex PCR, yet TCRdb's version contains in-frame clones alone and is incomplete. Here the sample spans roughly 32,000 clones, roughly nine tenths being singletons. The sample was CD4+ T cells from peripheral blood mononuclear cells, taken in the second trimester of pregnancy. The receptors were sampled from a female donor in good health, enrolled as a control in a pregnancy study.

The chain couples TRBV11-3 to TRBJ2-1; 9 positions agree with TRBD2. The CDR3 length is 17 residues. Trimming took 1 base from V and 0 from J; bases not matched to a gene: 4. Per germline, CDR1 SGHNT and CDR2 YENEEA. CDR3 sequence: CASSLGAGGVSYNEQFF. The CDR3 nucleotides are TGTGCCAGCAGCTTAGGAGCGGGGGGCGTCTCCTACAATGAGCAGTTCTTC.

The CDR3 bases are TGTGCCAGCAGTTGGGGACTAGCGGGATACAATGAGCAGTTCTTC. Translated: CASSWGLAGYNEQFF. This sequence joins TRBV6-5 and TRBJ2-1, with 13 bases fitting TRBD2. J gave up 4 bases and V 4 bases, and 1 base lay outside the gene matches. The CDR3 runs to 15 residues. Germline lookup yields CDR1 MNHEY and CDR2 SVGAGI.

The chain couples TRBV5-1 to TRBJ2-7, with 14 nucleotides matching TRBD2. The germline V gene has CDR1 SGHRS and CDR2 YFSETQ. Trimming cost V 4 bases and J 4 bases; bases outside gene matches: 7. The CDR3 is 16 residues long. Written as DNA, the CDR3 is TGCGCCAGCAGCCAAAGGACTAGCGGGAGGAGATACGAGCAGTACTTC. Protein: CASSQRTSGRRYEQYF. Together with reference TRBV5-1 and TRBJ2-7, the CDR3 gives the full variable domain: KAGVTQTPRYLIKTRGQQVTLSCSPISGHRSVSWYQQTPGQGLQFLFEYFSETQRNKGNFPGRFSGRQFSNSRSEMNVSTLELGDSALYLCASSQRTSGRRYEQYFGPGTRLTVT.

This clone was seen just once. V is TRBV7-2 and J is TRBJ2-2, with D possibly TRBD2 on 8 matching bases. Trimming removed 7 bases from V and 0 bases from J, with 21 bases in between. The germline V gene encodes CDR1 SGHTA and CDR2 FQGNSA. This CDR3 is 18 amino acids long. CDR3 amino acids: CASTKRGLAGSNTGELFF. In DNA, the CDR3 is TGTGCCAGCACCAAAAGGGGGCTAGCGGGTTCGAACACCGGGGAGCTGTTTTTT.

This chain uses TRBV6-5 with TRBJ1-1; TRBD1 matches at 9 bases. The junction had 12 bases not matched to a gene; V was cut back by 8 bases and J by 5 bases. The CDR3 contains 15 residues. The germline gives CDR1 MNHEY, CDR2 SVGAGI. The chain's CDR3 is CASRKQGARGTEAFF. The CDR3 coding sequence is TGTGCCAGCCGTAAACAGGGGGCAAGGGGGACTGAAGCTTTCTTT.

In this sample, this clone turned up once. The chain joins TRBV12-2 to TRBJ1-2; TRBD1 is the table's D call and was not checked against the DNA. TRBV12-2 is recorded as a pseudogene. The CDR3 loop spans 16 amino acids. The CDR3 coding sequence is TGTGCAAGTCGCTTCTCCGCAGGGAAAGAAGGTTTGGGCTACACCTTC. As protein: CASRFSAGKEGLGYTF.

The chain uses TRBV11-2 and TRBJ2-1; 9 bases fit TRBD2. The length of the CDR3 is 15 residues. Germline trimming cut 0 bases from V and 10 bases from J; bases unmatched to any gene: 7. Germline CDR1 and CDR2: SGHAT and FQNNGV. The CDR3 protein is CASSLDLAGGPEQFF. The CDR3, as DNA: TGTGCCAGCAGCTTAGATTTGGCGGGGGGGCCGGAGCAGTTCTTC.

The V gene is TRBV18, the J gene TRBJ2-1; the match to TRBD2 covers 9 bases. CDR1 is KGHSH and CDR2 is LQKENI in the germline V gene. The CDR3 is made up of 16 amino acids. The junction had 9 bases not matched to a gene; V was cut back by 6 bases and J by 3 bases. CDR3 sequence reads: CASSPTTSGLYNEQFF. CDR3 nucleotides: TGTGCCAGCTCGCCGACCACTAGCGGGCTCTACAATGAGCAGTTCTTC.

The chain couples TRBV5-1 to TRBJ2-7; weak D call: TRBD1 (6 bases). V was trimmed by 0 bases and J by 2 bases, leaving 9 bases between them. This CDR3 is 14 amino acids long. CDR1 and CDR2 from the germline V gene are SGHRS and YFSETQ. CDR3 protein: CASSLAGGPYEQYF. In DNA form, the CDR3 reads TGCGCCAGCAGCTTGGCTGGGGGCCCCTACGAGCAGTACTTC.

The genes are TRBV18 and TRBJ2-7; 7 nucleotides align to TRBD1. Germline CDR1 reads KGHSH; CDR2 reads LQKENI. This CDR3 has 14 residues. Trimming at V came to 2 bases and at J to 9 bases, leaving 10 bases not matched to a gene. The CDR3 is CASSPNEQGSVQYF. The CDR3 region has the DNA TGTGCCAGCTCACCAAACGAACAGGGGTCGGTGCAGTACTTC.

The chain carries TRBV28 and TRBJ1-4; 7 bases fit TRBD1. V trimming: 4 bases; J trimming: 10 bases; junction bases outside the gene matches: 15. Germline CDR1 reads MDHEN; CDR2 reads SYDVKM. The CDR3 is 16 residues long. DNA of the CDR3: TGTGCCAGCAGTTCCACACCGGACAGGTCTTCGGGAAAACTGTTTTTT. The encoded protein is CASSSTPDRSSGKLFF.

The chain carries TRBV4-2 and TRBJ2-1, with TRBD2 matching over 9 bases. Germline V gene lookup returns CDR1 LGHNA and CDR2 YNFKEQ. J was trimmed by 8 bases and V by 4 bases; bases with no gene match: 3. The CDR3 runs to 13 residues. This CDR3 reads CASSRRTSDEQFF. CDR3 nucleotides: TGTGCCAGCAGCCGACGGACTAGCGATGAGCAGTTCTTC.

This chain joins TRBV30 and TRBJ1-1, with 7 bases fitting TRBD1. This CDR3 contains 14 residues. J gave up 4 bases and V 2 bases, and 7 bases lay outside the gene matches. Germline V CDR1 and CDR2: GTSNPN, SVGIG (reference sequence). The CDR3 protein is CAWSTLTGRTEAFF. The CDR3 DNA follows: TGTGCCTGGAGTACCCTGACAGGGCGCACTGAAGCTTTCTTT.

The J gene is TRBJ2-1, the V gene TRBV12-5, with 7 positions matching TRBD2. The CDR3 runs 14 residues. CDR1 is LGHNT, CDR2 FRNRAP, per germline. With 8 bases clipped from V and 1 base from J, the junction kept 5 bases outside the gene matches. The CDR3 sequence: CASTRSGSYNEQFF. The CDR3 nucleotides read TGTGCTAGTACGCGTAGCGGGTCCTACAATGAGCAGTTCTTC.

The rearrangement uses TRBV5-5 and TRBJ1-1; no clear D. Germline-derived CDR1 and CDR2 are SGHKS and YYEKEE (reference sequence). This CDR3 spans 13 amino acids. Trimming took off 4 bases at V and 0 bases at J, with 7 bases between the two ends. The DNA of the CDR3 is TGTGCCAGCAGCCTAAGTTTGAACACTGAAGCTTTCTTT. Its protein product is CASSLSLNTEAFF.

This clone occurred once. The CDR3 nucleotides are TGTGCCAGCAGCGGGGGGGACAGGGGCACTTTCTCCTACAATGAGCAGTTCTTC. Its translation is CASSGGDRGTFSYNEQFF. The genes are TRBV5-6 and TRBJ2-1; 10 bases fit TRBD1. CDR3 length: 18 residues. The trim removed 4 bases at V and 0 bases at J, leaving 10 bases unmatched. Germline CDR1 SGHDT, CDR2 YYEEEE.

In nucleotides, the CDR3 is TGTGCCAGCAGCGTAAGACAGCACAATCAGCCCCAGCATTTT. Protein: CASSVRQHNQPQHF. The chain employs TRBV7-8 and TRBJ1-5; D is possibly TRBD1 (5 bases). The length of the CDR3 is 14 residues. Germline CDR1 SGHVS, CDR2 FQNEAQ. Trimming pared 5 bases from V and 3 bases from J, leaving 11 bases between.

This clone was observed a few times. The chain is built from TRBV7-9 and TRBJ1-5, with D hard to call. V was cut by 4 bases and J by 4 bases, with 14 bases left in between. The CDR3 contains 15 residues. From germline, CDR1 is SEHNR and CDR2 FQNEAQ (reference sequence). CDR3 nucleotide sequence: TGTGCCAGCAGCTCCACGACGACCGGGAATCAGCCCCAGCATTTT. Protein: CASSSTTTGNQPQHF.

The table lists this clone with a count of one. This chain links TRBV19 with TRBJ1-5; weak D call: TRBD1 (6 bases). This CDR3 is 15 amino acids long. Germline V gene lookup returns CDR1 LNHDA and CDR2 SQIVND (reference sequence). V gave up 3 bases and J gave up 6 bases, with 15 bases separating them. The CDR3 DNA sequence: TGTGCCAGTAGTATTGCGCCAGGGGAGAGTCAGCCCCAGCATTTT. This encodes CASSIAPGESQPQHF.

The chain recombines TRBV6-5 with TRBJ2-7, with D uncertain. Trimming stripped 2 bases from V and 2 bases from J, with 4 bases between. The CDR3 spans 12 residues. Germline V gives CDR1 MNHEY, CDR2 SVGAGI. The CDR3 here is CASSYVAYEQYF. The CDR3 bases are TGTGCCAGCAGTTACGTAGCCTACGAGCAGTACTTC.

The chain employs TRBV5-1 and TRBJ2-2; D not certain. This CDR3 contains 12 residues. V was trimmed by 4 bases and J by 6 bases, leaving 7 bases between them. Germline V gives CDR1 SGHRS, CDR2 YFSETQ. The CDR3 region is CASSRDSGELFF. The DNA of the CDR3 is TGCGCCAGCAGCCGAGACTCCGGGGAGCTGTTTTTT.

The gene calls are TRBV19 and TRBJ2-7; 9 bases are shared with TRBD1. With V trimmed by 7 bases and J by 7 bases, 11 bases remained unmatched. Per the germline V gene, CDR1 is LNHDA and CDR2 is SQIVND (reference sequence). There are 14 residues in the CDR3. The CDR3 reads CASMTDRGGREQYF. CDR3 nucleotides: TGTGCCAGTATGACGGACAGGGGCGGCAGGGAGCAGTACTTC. Full variable domain (outside the CDR3, taken from reference TRBV19 and TRBJ2-7): DGGITQSPKYLFRKEGQNVTLSCEQNLNHDAMYWYRQDPGQGLRLIYYSQIVNDFQKGDIAEGYSVSREKKESFPLTVTSAQKNPTAFYLCASMTDRGGREQYFGPGTRLTVT.

The chain has TRBV6-5 and TRBJ2-5; the match to TRBD1 covers 7 bases. In germline, CDR1 is MNHEY, CDR2 SVGAGI. The CDR3 extends over 13 amino acids. J gave up 6 bases and V 5 bases, and 6 bases lay outside the gene matches. The CDR3 loop is CASSLQGWKTQYF. For the CDR3, the DNA is TGTGCCAGCAGTCTACAGGGGTGGAAGACCCAGTACTTC.